These T cell receptor beta chains were read from a single sample in a study of response to subunit inactivated influenza vaccine. TCRdb independently ran MiXCR on the RT-PCR reads; one entry per CDR3 protein. The sample holds about 170,000 distinct CDR3 sequences, about 12% seen once. This same sample was also part of a study on T cells expressing NK-cell markers.

The sequencing here drew on CD8+ T cells sorted from PBMCs, taken 11 to 12 days after vaccination. The receptors were sampled from a man aged 45 to 65 who received an inactivated influenza vaccine. Each CDR3 is given with its conserved first and last residue. A D gene is named only where the DNA matches it firmly. Size is omitted from some rows. Given values are once, few, many or a class for expanded clones.

d_call cdr3_length j_call clone_size v_call cdr3_aa cdr3_nt
- 12 TRBJ2-7 few TRBV12-3/TRBV12-4 CASSLARAEQYF TGTGCCAGCAGTTTAGCCAGGGCCGAGCAGTACTTC
TRBD2 15 TRBJ2-7 few TRBV11-2 CASSYLAGTSYEQYF TGTGCCAGCAGCTATCTAGCGGGGACCTCCTACGAGCAGTACTTC
- 12 TRBJ2-7 many TRBV29-1 CSVTGTIYEQYF TGCAGCGTTACCGGGACGATCTACGAGCAGTACTTC
TRBD2 15 TRBJ2-1 - TRBV15 CASSHRASGLDEQFF TGTGCCTCTTCTCACAGGGCTAGCGGGCTGGATGAGCAGTTCTTC
- 15 TRBJ2-7 - TRBV9 CASSVGYGLSYEQYF TGTGCCAGCAGCGTAGGCTACGGCCTATCCTACGAGCAGTACTTC
TRBD2 15 TRBJ2-5 - TRBV6-2/TRBV6-3 CASSYGTSGIETQYF TGTGCCAGCAGTTACGGGACTAGCGGAATAGAGACCCAGTACTTC
- 10 TRBJ1-2 - TRBV7-9 CASSLNGYTF TGTGCCAGCAGCTTGAATGGCTACACCTTC
- 16 TRBJ2-1 few TRBV24-1 CATSDPRRESYNEQFF TGTGCCACCAGTGACCCTCGACGGGAATCCTACAATGAGCAGTTCTTC
- 11 TRBJ2-1 many TRBV9 CASSVDGEQFF TGTGCCAGCAGCGTAGACGGTGAGCAGTTCTTC
- 11 TRBJ1-1 - TRBV2 CATRTNTEAFF TGTGCCACCCGGACGAACACTGAAGCTTTCTTT